The present entry profiles one T cell receptor (beta chain) with its context. Its specificity is not known. This entry belongs to a study of beta chain features in type 1 diabetes. General study results and limits: Across all four CD4+ subsets, people with type 1 diabetes showed modestly shorter TCRB CDR3s.

V lost 4 bases to trimming and J lost 3 bases, with 13 bases between them. The length of the CDR3 is 14 residues. CDR1 SGHNT and CDR2 YYREEE come from the germline V gene (reference sequence). Expressed TCRB transcripts were sequenced after all isolated RNA was converted to cDNA. Libraries were prepared by immunoSEQ multiplex PCR; TCRdb keeps only in-frame clonotypes and omits some of them. The sample has approximately 280,000 clones; about 15% are singletons. The chain has TRBV5-4 and TRBJ2-5, with D perhaps TRBD1 (5 bases). Input material: naive CD4+ T cells from blood. The TCR sequence derives from a man between 18 and 35 years old with type 1 diabetes. In DNA, the CDR3 is TGTGCCAGCAGCCTGGGGCCCGCCGAAGAGACCCAGTACTTC. This codes for CASSLGPAEETQYF.